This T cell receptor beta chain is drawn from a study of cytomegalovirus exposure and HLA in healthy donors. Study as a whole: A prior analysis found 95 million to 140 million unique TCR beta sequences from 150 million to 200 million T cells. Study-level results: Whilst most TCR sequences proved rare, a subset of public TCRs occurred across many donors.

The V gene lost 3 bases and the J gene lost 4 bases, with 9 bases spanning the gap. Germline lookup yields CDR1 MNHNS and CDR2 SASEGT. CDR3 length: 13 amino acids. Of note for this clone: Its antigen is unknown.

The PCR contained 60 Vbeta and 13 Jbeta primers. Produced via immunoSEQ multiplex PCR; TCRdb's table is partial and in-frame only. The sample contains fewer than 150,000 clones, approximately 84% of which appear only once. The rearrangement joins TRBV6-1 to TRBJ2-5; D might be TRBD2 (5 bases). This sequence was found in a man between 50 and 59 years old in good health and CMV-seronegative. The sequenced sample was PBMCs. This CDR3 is CASSDAGIETQYF. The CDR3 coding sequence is TGTGCCAGCAGTGACGCGGGCATAGAGACCCAGTACTTC.